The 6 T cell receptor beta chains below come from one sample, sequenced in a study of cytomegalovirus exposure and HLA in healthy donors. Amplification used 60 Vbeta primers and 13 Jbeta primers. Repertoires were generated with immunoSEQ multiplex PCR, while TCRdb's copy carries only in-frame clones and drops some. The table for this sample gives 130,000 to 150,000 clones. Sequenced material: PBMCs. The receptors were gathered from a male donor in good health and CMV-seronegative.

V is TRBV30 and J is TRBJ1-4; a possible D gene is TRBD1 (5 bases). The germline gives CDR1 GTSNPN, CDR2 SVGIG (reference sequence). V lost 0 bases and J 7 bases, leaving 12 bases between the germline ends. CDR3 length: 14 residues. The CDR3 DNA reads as TGTGCCTGGAGTGTCGGTGGGGCTTCTGAAAAACTGTTTTTT. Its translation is CAWSVGGASEKLFF.

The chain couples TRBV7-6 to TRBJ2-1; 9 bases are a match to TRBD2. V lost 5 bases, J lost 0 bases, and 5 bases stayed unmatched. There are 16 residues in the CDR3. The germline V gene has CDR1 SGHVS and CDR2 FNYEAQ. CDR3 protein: CASSPRGGSSYNEQFF. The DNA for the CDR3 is TGTGCCAGCAGCCCGCGGGGGGGCAGCTCCTACAATGAGCAGTTCTTC.

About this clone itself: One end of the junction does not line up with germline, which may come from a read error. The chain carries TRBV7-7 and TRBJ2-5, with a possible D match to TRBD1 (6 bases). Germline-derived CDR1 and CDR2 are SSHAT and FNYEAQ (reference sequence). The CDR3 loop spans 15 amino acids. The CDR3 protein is CASSFSSTGPSTQYF. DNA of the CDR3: TGTGCTAGCAGCTTCAGCAGCACAGGGCCTTCGACCCAGTACTTC.

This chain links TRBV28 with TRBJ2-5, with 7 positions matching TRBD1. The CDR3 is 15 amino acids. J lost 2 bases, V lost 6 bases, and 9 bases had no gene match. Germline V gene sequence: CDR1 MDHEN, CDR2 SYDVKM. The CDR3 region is CASSSFRDRQETQYF. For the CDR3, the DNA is TGTGCCAGCAGCTCCTTCCGGGACAGACAAGAGACCCAGTACTTC.

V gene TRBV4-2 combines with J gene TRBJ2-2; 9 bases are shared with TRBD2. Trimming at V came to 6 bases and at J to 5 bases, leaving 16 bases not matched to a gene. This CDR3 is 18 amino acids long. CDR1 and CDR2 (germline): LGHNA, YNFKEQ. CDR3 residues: CASRGFGEGLARTGELFF. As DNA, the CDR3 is TGTGCCAGCAGGGGCTTTGGTGAGGGACTAGCTAGGACCGGGGAGCTGTTTTTT.

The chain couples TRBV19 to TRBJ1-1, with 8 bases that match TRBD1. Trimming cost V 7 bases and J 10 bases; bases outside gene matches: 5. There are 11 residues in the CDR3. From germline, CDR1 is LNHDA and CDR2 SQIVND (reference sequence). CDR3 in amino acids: CASTRDRLAFF. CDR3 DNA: TGTGCCAGTACCCGGGACAGGCTAGCTTTCTTT.